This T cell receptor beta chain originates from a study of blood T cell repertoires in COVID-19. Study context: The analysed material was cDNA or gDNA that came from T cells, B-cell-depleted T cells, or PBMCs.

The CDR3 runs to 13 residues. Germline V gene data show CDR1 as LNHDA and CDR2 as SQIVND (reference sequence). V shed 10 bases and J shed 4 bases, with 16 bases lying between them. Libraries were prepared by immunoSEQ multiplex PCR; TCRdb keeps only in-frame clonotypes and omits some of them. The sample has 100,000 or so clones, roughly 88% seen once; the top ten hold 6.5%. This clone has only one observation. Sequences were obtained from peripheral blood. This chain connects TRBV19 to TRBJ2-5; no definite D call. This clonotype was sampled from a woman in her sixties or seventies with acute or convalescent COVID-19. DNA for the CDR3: TGTGCCACCCAACCGTCGGGTCTAGAGACCCAGTACTTC. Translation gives CATQPSGLETQYF.